Listed below are T cell receptor beta chains from one sample, sequenced in a study of response to subunit inactivated influenza vaccine. TCRdb re-analysed the RT-PCR reads in MiXCR, keeping a single row per CDR3 protein. The sample lists 450,000 to 600,000 distinct CDR3 sequences, 16% occurring once. The sequenced sample was CD4+ T cells sorted from PBMCs, obtained less than 25 months after vaccination. The receptors here all came from a man aged 50 to 69 who received an inactivated influenza vaccine. Both conserved end residues are part of each CDR3. A D gene is named only where the DNA matches it firmly. Expanded clones are given a class, and other clones once, few, many or no size at all.

TRBV6-9	TRBD2	few	TRBJ2-7	CASSYRFISGGRPTNQLNYEQYF	TGTGCCAGCAGTTATCGTTTTATTAGCGGGGGGAGGCCTACAAATCAATTAAACTACGAGCAGTACTTC
TRBV10-3	.	.	TRBJ1-1	CAISEDQYNTEAFF	TGTGCCATCAGTGAGGACCAGTACAACACTGAAGCTTTCTTT
TRBV4-1	TRBD1	.	TRBJ2-2	CASSQEGTGVTGELFF	TGCGCCAGCAGCCAAGAAGGGACAGGGGTTACCGGGGAGCTGTTTTTT
TRBV29-1	TRBD2	few	TRBJ2-3	CSVDSSSGGTDTQYF	TGCAGCGTTGATTCCAGTAGCGGGGGCACAGATACGCAGTATTTT
TRBV5-6	TRBD2	many	TRBJ2-1	CASSRGDSPKPFF	TGTGCCAGCAGCCGGGGGGACTCACCAAAGCCGTTCTTC
TRBV20-1	.	.	TRBJ2-6	CSAKEGTGANVLTF	TGCAGTGCTAAGGAGGGTACTGGGGCCAACGTCCTGACTTTC
TRBV20-1	.	few	TRBJ1-4	CSARDVSRVGGEKLFF	TGCAGTGCTAGAGATGTGTCCCGGGTGGGTGGTGAAAAACTGTTTTTT
TRBV27	TRBD2	.	TRBJ2-1	CASSPQLAGGLLNEQFF	TGTGCCAGCAGTCCCCAATTAGCGGGGGGTCTACTAAATGAGCAGTTCTTC
TRBV7-7	TRBD1	few	TRBJ2-1	CASSPDRGNEQFF	TGTGCTAGCAGCCCTGACAGGGGGAATGAGCAGTTCTTC
TRBV12-3/TRBV12-4	TRBD2	.	TRBJ2-3	CASKLGVAGGPGRGTQYF	TGTGCCAGCAAACTTGGAGTAGCGGGGGGGCCAGGGCGAGGTACGCAGTATTTT
TRBV6-5	TRBD1	.	TRBJ1-3	CASSSTGLVGGNTIYF	TGTGCCAGCAGTTCGACAGGGCTCGTGGGTGGAAACACCATATATTTT
TRBV14	TRBD1	few	TRBJ1-1	CASSWDRDTEAFF	TGTGCCAGCAGCTGGGACAGGGACACTGAAGCTTTCTTT
TRBV20-1	.	.	TRBJ1-2	CSAGADGYTF	TGCAGTGCAGGGGCGGATGGCTACACCTTC
TRBV5-1	.	few	TRBJ2-3	CASSSLDQTDTQYF	TGCGCCAGCAGCTCCCTCGACCAGACAGATACGCAGTATTTT
TRBV20-1	TRBD1	few	TRBJ1-5	CSAIGTDSLSNQPQHF	TGCAGTGCAATAGGGACAGACTCACTTAGCAATCAGCCCCAGCATTTT
TRBV24-1	TRBD2	few	TRBJ2-5	CATSDLPGLAGDYPQETQYF	TGTGCCACCAGTGATTTGCCGGGACTAGCGGGGGACTACCCCCAAGAGACCCAGTACTTC
TRBV7-9	.	few	TRBJ2-5	CASSLPGTETQYF	TGTGCCAGCAGCTTACCAGGGACAGAGACCCAGTACTTC
TRBV20-1	TRBD2	few	TRBJ2-3	CSAGRSGKQTQYF	TGCAGTGCTGGAAGAAGCGGGAAGCAAACGCAGTATTTT
TRBV29-1	TRBD1	few	TRBJ1-2	CSVGGQGFGYTF	TGCAGCGTTGGTGGACAGGGGTTCGGCTACACCTTC
TRBV14	TRBD1	.	TRBJ2-7	CASSQATGGSKQYF	TGTGCCAGCAGCCAAGCGACAGGGGGCTCTAAGCAGTACTTC
TRBV20-1	.	.	TRBJ1-1	CSARRTGFGAEAFF	TGCAGTGCTAGAAGGACTGGATTTGGCGCTGAAGCTTTCTTT
TRBV28	TRBD1	few	TRBJ1-6	CASRYRGLGNSPLHF	TGTGCCAGCAGGTACAGGGGGCTGGGGAATTCACCCCTCCACTTT